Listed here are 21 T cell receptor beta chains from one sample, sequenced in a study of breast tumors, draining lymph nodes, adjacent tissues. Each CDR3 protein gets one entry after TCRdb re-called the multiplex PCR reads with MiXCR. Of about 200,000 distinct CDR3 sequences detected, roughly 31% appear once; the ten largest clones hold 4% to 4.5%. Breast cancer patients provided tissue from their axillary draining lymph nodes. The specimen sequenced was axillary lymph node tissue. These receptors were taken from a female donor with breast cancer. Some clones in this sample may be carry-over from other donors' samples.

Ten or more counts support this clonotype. This CDR3 reads CASSQIAMTAGELFF. CDR3 in DNA: TGCGCCAGCAGCCAGATTGCCATGACAGCCGGGGAGCTGTTTTTT. V gene TRBV4-1 combines with J gene TRBJ2-2; tentative D call: TRBD1 (5 bases). V was pared by 3 bases and J by 6 bases, with 14 bases between. The CDR3 extends over 15 amino acids. Germline CDR1 reads MGHRA; CDR2 reads YSYEKL.

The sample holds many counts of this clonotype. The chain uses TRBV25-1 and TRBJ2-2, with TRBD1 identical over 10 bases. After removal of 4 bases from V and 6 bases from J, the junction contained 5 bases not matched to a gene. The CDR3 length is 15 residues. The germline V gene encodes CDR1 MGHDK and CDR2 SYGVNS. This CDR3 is CASSGDRGSAGELFF. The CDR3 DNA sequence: TGTGCCAGCAGTGGGGACAGGGGATCAGCCGGGGAGCTGTTTTTT.

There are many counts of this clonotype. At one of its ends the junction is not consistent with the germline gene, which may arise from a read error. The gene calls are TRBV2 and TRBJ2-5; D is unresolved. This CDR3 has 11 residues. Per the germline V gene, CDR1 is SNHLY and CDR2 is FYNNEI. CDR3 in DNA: TGTGCCAGTAGTGAACAGCAGACCCAGTACTTC. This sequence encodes CASSEQQTQYF.

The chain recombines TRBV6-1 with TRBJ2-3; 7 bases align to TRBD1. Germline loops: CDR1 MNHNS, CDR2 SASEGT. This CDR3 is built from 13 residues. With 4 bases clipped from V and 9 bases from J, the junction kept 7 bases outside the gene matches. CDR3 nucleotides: TGTGCCAGCAGTGGGGGGACAGTGGGCACGCAGTATTTT. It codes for CASSGGTVGTQYF.

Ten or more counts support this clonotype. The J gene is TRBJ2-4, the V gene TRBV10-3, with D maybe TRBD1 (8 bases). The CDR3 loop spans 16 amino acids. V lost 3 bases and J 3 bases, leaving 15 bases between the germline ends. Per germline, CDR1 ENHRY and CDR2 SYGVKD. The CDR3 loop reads CAISEPTGEGKNIQYF. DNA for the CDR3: TGTGCCATCAGTGAACCGACAGGGGAGGGCAAAAACATTCAGTACTTC.

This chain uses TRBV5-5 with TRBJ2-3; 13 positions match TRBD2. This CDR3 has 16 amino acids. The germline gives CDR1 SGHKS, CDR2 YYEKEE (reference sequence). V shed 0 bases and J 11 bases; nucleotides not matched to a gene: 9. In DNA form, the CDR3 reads TGTGCCAGCAGCTTGGCACTAGCGGGAGGGTACAATGAGCAGTATTTT. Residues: CASSLALAGGYNEQYF.

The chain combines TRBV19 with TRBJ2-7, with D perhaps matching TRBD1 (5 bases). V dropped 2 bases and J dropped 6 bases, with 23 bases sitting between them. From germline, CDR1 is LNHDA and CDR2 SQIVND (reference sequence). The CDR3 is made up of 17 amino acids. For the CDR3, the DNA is TGTGCCAGTAGTATAAAACGGCAGGCTCACCTAGGGGTCGAGCAGTACTTC. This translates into CASSIKRQAHLGVEQYF.

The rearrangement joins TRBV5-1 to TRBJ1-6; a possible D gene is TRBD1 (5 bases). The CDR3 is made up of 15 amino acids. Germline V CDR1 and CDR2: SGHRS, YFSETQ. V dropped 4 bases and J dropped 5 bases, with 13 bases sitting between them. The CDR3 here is CASSPIEGHNSPLHF. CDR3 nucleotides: TGCGCCAGCAGCCCCATTGAGGGGCATAATTCACCCCTCCACTTT.

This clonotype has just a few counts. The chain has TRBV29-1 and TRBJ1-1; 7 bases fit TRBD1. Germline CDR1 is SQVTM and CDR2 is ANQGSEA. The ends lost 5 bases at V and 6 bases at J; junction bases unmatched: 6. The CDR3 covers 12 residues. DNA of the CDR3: TGCAGCGTTAATACAGGGGACTCTGAAGCTTTCTTT. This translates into CSVNTGDSEAFF. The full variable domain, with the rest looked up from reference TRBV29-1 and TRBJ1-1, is SAVISQKPSRDICQRGTSLTIQCQVDSQVTMMFWYRQQPGQSLTLIATANQGSEATYESGFVIDKFPISRPNLTFSTLTVSNMSPEDSSIYLCSVNTGDSEAFFGQGTRLTVV.

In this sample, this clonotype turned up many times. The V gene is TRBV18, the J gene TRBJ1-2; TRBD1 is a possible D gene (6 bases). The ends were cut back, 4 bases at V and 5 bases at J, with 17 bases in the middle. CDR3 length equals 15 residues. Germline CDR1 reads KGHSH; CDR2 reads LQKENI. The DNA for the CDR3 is TGTGCCAGCTCACAAGAGACAGGCGCTCCTTATGGCTACACCTTC. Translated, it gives CASSQETGAPYGYTF.

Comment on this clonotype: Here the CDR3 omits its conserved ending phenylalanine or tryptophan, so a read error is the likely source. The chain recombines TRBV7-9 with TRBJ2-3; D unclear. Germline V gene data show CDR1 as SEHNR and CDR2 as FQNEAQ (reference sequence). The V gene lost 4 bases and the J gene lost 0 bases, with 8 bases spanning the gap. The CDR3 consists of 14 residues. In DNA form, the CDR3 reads TGTGCCAGCAGCTCGACACTAAGCACAGATACGCAGTATTCT. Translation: CASSSTLSTDTQYS.

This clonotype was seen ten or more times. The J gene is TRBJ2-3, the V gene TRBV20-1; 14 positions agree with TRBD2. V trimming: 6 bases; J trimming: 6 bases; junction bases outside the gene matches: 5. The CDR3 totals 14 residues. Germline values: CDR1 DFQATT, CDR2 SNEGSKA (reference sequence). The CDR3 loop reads CSARLAGGRDTQYF. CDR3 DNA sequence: TGCAGTGCCAGACTAGCGGGGGGGCGTGATACGCAGTATTTT.

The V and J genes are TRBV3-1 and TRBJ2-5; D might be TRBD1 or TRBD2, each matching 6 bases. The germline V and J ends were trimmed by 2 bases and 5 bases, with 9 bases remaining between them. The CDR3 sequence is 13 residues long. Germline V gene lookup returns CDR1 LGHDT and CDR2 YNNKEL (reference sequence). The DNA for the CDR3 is TGTGCCAGCAGCCAAAGGGGGGAGGAGACCCAGTACTTC. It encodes CASSQRGEETQYF.

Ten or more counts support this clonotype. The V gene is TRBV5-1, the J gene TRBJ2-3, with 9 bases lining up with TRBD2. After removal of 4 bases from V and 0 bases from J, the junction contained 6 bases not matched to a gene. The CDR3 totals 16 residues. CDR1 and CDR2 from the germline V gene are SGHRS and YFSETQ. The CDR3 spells CASSVSSGASTDTQYF. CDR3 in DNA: TGCGCCAGCAGCGTCTCTAGCGGGGCTAGCACAGATACGCAGTATTTT.

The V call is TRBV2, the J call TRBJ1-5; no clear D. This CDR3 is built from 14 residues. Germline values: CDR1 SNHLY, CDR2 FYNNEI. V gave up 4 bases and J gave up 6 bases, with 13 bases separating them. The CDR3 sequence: CASSGGDNGQPQHF. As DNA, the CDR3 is TGTGCCAGCAGTGGGGGTGACAATGGTCAGCCCCAGCATTTT.

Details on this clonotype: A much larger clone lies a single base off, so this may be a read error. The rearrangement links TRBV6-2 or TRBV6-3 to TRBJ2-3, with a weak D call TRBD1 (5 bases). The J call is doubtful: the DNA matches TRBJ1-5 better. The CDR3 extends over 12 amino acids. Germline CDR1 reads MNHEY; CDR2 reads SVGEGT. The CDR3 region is CASSLQTDTQHF. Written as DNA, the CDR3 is TGTGCCAGCAGCCTACAGACAGATACGCAGCATTTT.

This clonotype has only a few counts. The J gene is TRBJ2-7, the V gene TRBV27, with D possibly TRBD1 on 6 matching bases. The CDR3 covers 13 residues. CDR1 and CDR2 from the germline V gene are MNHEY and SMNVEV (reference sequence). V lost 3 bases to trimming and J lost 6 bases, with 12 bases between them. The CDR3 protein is CASSFLGAGEQYF. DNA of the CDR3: TGTGCCAGCAGTTTCCTGGGGGCAGGCGAGCAGTACTTC.

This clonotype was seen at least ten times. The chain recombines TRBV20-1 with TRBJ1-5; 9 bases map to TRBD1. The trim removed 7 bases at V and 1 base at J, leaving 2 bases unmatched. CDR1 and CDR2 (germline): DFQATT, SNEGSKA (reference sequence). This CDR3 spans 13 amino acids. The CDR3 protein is CSGDRESNQPQHF. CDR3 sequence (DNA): TGCAGTGGGGACAGGGAAAGCAATCAGCCCCAGCATTTT.

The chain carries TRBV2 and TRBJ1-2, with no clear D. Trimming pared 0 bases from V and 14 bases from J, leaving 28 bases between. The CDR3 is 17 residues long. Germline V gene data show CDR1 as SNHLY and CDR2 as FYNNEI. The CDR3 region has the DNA TGTGCCAGCAGTGAAGCGCGGCTAGCGGGAGGCCTCTCCCTGGGGACCTTC. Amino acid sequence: CASSEARLAGGLSLGTF.

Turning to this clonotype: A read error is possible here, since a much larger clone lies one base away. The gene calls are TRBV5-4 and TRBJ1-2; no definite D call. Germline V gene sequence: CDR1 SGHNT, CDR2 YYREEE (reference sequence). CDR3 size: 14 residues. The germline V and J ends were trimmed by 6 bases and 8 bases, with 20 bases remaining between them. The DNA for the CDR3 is TGTGCCAGCAAGGTGGTGGGGTCCCTGAGAGGCTACACCTTC. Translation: CASKVVGSLRGYTF.

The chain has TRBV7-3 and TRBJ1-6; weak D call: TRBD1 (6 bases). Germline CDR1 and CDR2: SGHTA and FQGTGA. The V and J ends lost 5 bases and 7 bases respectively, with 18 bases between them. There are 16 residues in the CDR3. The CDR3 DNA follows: TGTGCCAGCAGCCAAGAAGGAACAGGGAACAATTCACCCCTCCACTTT. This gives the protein CASSQEGTGNNSPLHF.